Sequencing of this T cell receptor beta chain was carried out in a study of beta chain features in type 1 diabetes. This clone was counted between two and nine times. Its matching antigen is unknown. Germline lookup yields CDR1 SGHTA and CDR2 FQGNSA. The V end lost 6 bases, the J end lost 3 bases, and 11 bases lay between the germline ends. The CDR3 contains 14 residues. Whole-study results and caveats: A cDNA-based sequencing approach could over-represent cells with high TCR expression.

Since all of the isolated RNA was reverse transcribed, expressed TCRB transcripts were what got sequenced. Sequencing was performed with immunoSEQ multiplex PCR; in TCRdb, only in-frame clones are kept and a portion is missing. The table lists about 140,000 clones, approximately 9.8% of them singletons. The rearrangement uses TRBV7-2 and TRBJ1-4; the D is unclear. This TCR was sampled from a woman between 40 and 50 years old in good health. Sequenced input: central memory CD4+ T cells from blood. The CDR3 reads CASRLYSANEKLFF. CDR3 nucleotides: TGTGCCAGCAGACTTTACAGTGCTAATGAAAAACTGTTTTTT.